The 4 T cell receptor beta chains in this list originate from one sample, sequenced in a study of response to subunit inactivated influenza vaccine. TCRdb itself ran the RT-PCR reads through MiXCR, one entry per CDR3 protein. In the table there are 560,000 or so distinct CDR3 sequences, around 8% of which are singletons. The sample was PBMCs from blood, taken less than 25 months after vaccination. Receptor source: a man aged 50 to 69 who received an inactivated influenza vaccine.

This clonotype was picked up many times. J is TRBJ2-1 and V is TRBV6-2 or TRBV6-3; a possible D gene is TRBD1 (5 bases). The CDR3 is 15 amino acids. Looked up from germline, CDR1 is MNHEY and CDR2 is SVGEGT. Trimming took 1 base from V and 4 from J, leaving 11 bases between them. Here the CDR3 reads CASSYYGRTYNEQFF. The CDR3 DNA reads TGTGCCAGCAGTTACTACGGACGGACATACAATGAGCAGTTCTTC.

This clonotype was detected only a few times. The V gene is TRBV20-1, the J gene TRBJ2-1; possible D gene TRBD1, 6 bases. The V and J ends lost 4 bases and 4 bases respectively, with 20 bases between them. Germline V gene sequence: CDR1 DFQATT, CDR2 SNEGSKA (reference sequence). The CDR3 runs to 16 residues. The CDR3 protein is CSAIPPRGSTYNEQFF. The CDR3 DNA follows: TGCAGTGCTATACCCCCGAGGGGGTCAACTTACAATGAGCAGTTCTTC.

V usage is TRBV10-3 and J usage is TRBJ2-5, with TRBD2 identical over 11 bases. The ends lost 8 bases at V and 5 bases at J; junction bases unmatched: 10. This CDR3 region has 15 residues. Looked up from germline, CDR1 is ENHRY and CDR2 is SYGVKD. This CDR3 is CAILAGLAGGETQYF. CDR3 DNA sequence: TGTGCCATCCTCGCCGGACTAGCGGGTGGGGAGACCCAGTACTTC.

This clonotype was observed many times. The genes are TRBV12-3 or TRBV12-4 and TRBJ2-2; no definite D call. V was clipped by 6 bases and J by 6 bases, with 8 bases between them. There are 12 residues in the CDR3. CDR3 sequence: CASSNTAGELFF. CDR3 DNA: TGTGCCAGCAGCAATACCGCCGGGGAGCTGTTTTTT.